Listed below are T cell receptor beta chains from one sample, sequenced in a study of cytomegalovirus exposure and HLA in healthy donors. Generated by immunoSEQ multiplex PCR, the TCRdb table keeps only in-frame clones and is missing some. The sample shows some 130,000 clones, around 70% of them seen only once. The specimen sequenced was PBMCs. Every receptor here comes from a woman aged 55-70 years in good health and CMV-seropositive. Both conserved end residues are part of each CDR3.

v_call	j_call	cdr3_aa
TRBV5-4	TRBJ2-2	CASSHGPGGGNTGELFF
TRBV27	TRBJ1-2	CASTPAGRGSGYTF
TRBV27	TRBJ1-2	CASSFPGDGYTF
TRBV11-2	TRBJ2-7	CASSLTTTLYEQYF
TRBV5-1	NA	CASSLAGTSYEQYF
TRBV18	TRBJ2-1	CASSPGTGANEQFF
TRBV6-1	TRBJ2-5	CASSEATEKTQYF
TRBV5-1	TRBJ2-3	CASSLMRGPDTQYF
TRBV19	TRBJ2-5	CASSSGQGTKTQYF
TRBV9	TRBJ2-2	CANSAAGGRATGELFF
TRBV28	TRBJ2-7	CASSPPDRHYEQYF
TRBV6-1	TRBJ2-3	CASSLRLNTDTQYF
TRBV28	TRBJ1-1	CASSFGFNTEAFF
TRBV2	TRBJ1-2	CASSASTGGTGYTF
TRBV2	TRBJ2-1	CASNTWEGPRTYYNEQFF
TRBV2	TRBJ1-1	CASSLGPMNTEAFF
TRBV28	TRBJ2-5	CASSFGTAQETQYF
TRBV6-5	TRBJ1-3	CASSQGVGGNTIYF
TRBV25-1	TRBJ2-7	CASSEVEGYEQYF
TRBV19	TRBJ1-1	CASTDRGGTEAFF
TRBV9	TRBJ2-1	CASSGGGLAGFNEQFF
TRBV6-6	TRBJ2-1	CASRGGGYYNEQFF
TRBV6-1	TRBJ2-7	CASRSPSGRWNEQYF
TRBV27	TRBJ2-7	CASSLSTSGSYEQYF
TRBV25-1	TRBJ2-1	CASSVSRNEQFF
TRBV7-9	TRBJ2-1	CASSLDSLLFYNEQFF
TRBV19	TRBJ2-3	CASSSLSGRGPFQSHYF
TRBV7-8	TRBJ2-2	CASAKAAGEVTGELFF
TRBV6-1	TRBJ2-7	CASSAAGTGVYEQYF
TRBV5-1	TRBJ2-7	CASSVHSRSAEQYF
TRBV2	TRBJ2-5	CASMGPRVQETQYF
TRBV7-2	TRBJ1-1	CASSGNTEAFF
TRBV28	TRBJ2-7	CASSPGGTGSYEQYF
TRBV6-5	TRBJ1-1	CASSSPGSTNTEAFF
TRBV2	TRBJ2-2	CASSEGASGYTGELFF
TRBV7-9	TRBJ1-1	CASSPRSGTGTTEAFF
TRBV28	TRBJ2-7	CASSLPRTGADEQYF
TRBV5-1	TRBJ2-1	CASSLGLNDNEQFF
TRBV4-2	TRBJ2-7	CASSQALAGSSYEQYF